These 21 T cell receptor beta chains share one sample of origin, sequenced in a study of shared clonotypes between healthy human individuals. TCRdb's copy holds only in-frame clones and misses some; the assay was immunoSEQ multiplex PCR. The table lists 2,500,000 or so clones, approximately 94% of them singletons, with about 0.38% in the top ten. The specimen sequenced was naive CD4+ T cells from PBMCs. Sample subset: CD45RA+ positively selected. The receptors here all came from a man aged 18 to 30 in good health. Some clones in this sample may be carry-over from other donors' samples.

The chain recombines TRBV23-1 with TRBJ2-1, with 12 bases aligning to TRBD2. TRBV23-1 is an open reading frame, and its role is uncertain. J gave up 7 bases and V 4 bases, and 20 bases lay outside the gene matches. The CDR3 spans 20 residues. The CDR3 region has the DNA TGCGCCAGCAGTCCCCGGGGGCAGGGGCCCACTAGCGGGGGGAATAATGAGCAGTTCTTC. Translating gives CASSPRGQGPTSGGNNEQFF.

V is TRBV10-1 and J is TRBJ2-1; 11 nucleotides line up with TRBD2. Germline assignment: CDR1 WNHNN and CDR2 SYGVQD (reference sequence). The CDR3 sequence is 17 residues long. The trim removed 4 bases at V and 2 bases at J, leaving 7 bases unmatched. CDR3 amino acids: CASSVRGGLAAYNEQFF. CDR3 DNA: TGCGCCAGCAGTGTACGGGGGGGACTAGCGGCCTACAATGAGCAGTTCTTC.

CDR3 region: CASSLLGQRTDTQYF. CDR3 in DNA: TGTGCCAGCAGCTTACTGGGACAGCGCACAGATACGCAGTATTTT. The rearrangement joins TRBV11-1 to TRBJ2-3; 7 bases are a match to TRBD1. CDR1 is SGHAT, CDR2 FQDESV, per germline (reference sequence). Unmatched junction bases numbered 3, after V lost 2 bases and J lost 1 base. The CDR3 sequence is 15 residues long.

CDR3 amino acids: CASSFDGGHGETQYF. CDR3 coding DNA: TGTGCCAGCAGTTTTGATGGGGGGCACGGAGAGACCCAGTACTTC. The gene calls are TRBV7-2 and TRBJ2-5; tentatively, D is TRBD1 or TRBD2 (6 bases each). CDR3 length: 15 residues. Germline V CDR1 and CDR2: SGHTA, FQGNSA. The V gene lost 6 bases and the J gene lost 4 bases, with 18 bases spanning the gap.

J is TRBJ1-1 and V is TRBV27; D may be TRBD1 (6 bases). Trimming took off 6 bases at V and 3 bases at J, with 11 bases between the two ends. The CDR3 runs to 13 residues. CDR1 and CDR2 from the germline V gene are MNHEY and SMNVEV (reference sequence). CDR3 nucleotide sequence: TGTGCCAGCAGCTCACAGGGATACACTGAAGCTTTCTTT. Translating gives CASSSQGYTEAFF.

The CDR3, as DNA: TGTGCCAGTACCCCAGACGGAGACAATGAGCAGTTCTTC. As protein: CASTPDGDNEQFF. The chain carries TRBV19 and TRBJ2-1, with D uncertain. With 7 bases removed from V and 5 bases from J, the gap between germline ends came to 12 bases. This CDR3 is 13 amino acids long. Germline V lookup: CDR1 LNHDA, CDR2 SQIVND (reference sequence).

The chain links TRBV19 to TRBJ2-2; the match to TRBD1 covers 8 bases. The CDR3 extends over 14 amino acids. Per the germline V gene, CDR1 is LNHDA and CDR2 is SQIVND (reference sequence). The V gene end was trimmed by 3 bases and the J gene end by 7 bases; junction bases not matched to a gene: 4. CDR3 amino acids: CASSIQGASGELFF. For the CDR3, the DNA is TGTGCCAGTAGTATTCAGGGGGCGAGCGGGGAGCTGTTTTTT.

The CDR3 region is CASSFGLAGGPSETQYF. The CDR3 DNA reads as TGCGCCAGCAGCTTCGGTCTAGCGGGAGGGCCGAGTGAGACCCAGTACTTC. This chain joins TRBV5-1 and TRBJ2-5; 12 bases map to TRBD2. With 2 bases clipped from V and 5 bases from J, the junction kept 10 bases outside the gene matches. This CDR3 region has 17 residues. Germline values: CDR1 SGHRS, CDR2 YFSETQ.

The chain joins TRBV6-5 to TRBJ2-7; 9 nucleotides line up with TRBD1. Germline lookup yields CDR1 MNHEY and CDR2 SVGAGI. The V segment lost 6 bases and the J segment 6 bases; nucleotides outside the gene matches: 12. The CDR3 contains 15 residues. The CDR3 sequence: CASRPWDRDPPEQYF. The CDR3, as DNA: TGTGCCAGCAGACCTTGGGACAGGGATCCTCCCGAGCAGTACTTC.

A word on this clone: Other DNA sequences in the same sample also yield this CDR3. The rearrangement joins TRBV7-2 to TRBJ1-5; D not certain. Trimming stripped 2 bases from V and 3 bases from J, with 2 bases between. CDR1 SGHTA and CDR2 FQGNSA come from the germline V gene. This CDR3 spans 12 amino acids. The CDR3 loop is CASSLFNQPQHF. Here the CDR3 DNA reads TGTGCCAGCAGCTTATTCAATCAGCCCCAGCATTTT.

The rearrangement uses TRBV7-9 and TRBJ2-5, with D hard to call. This CDR3 comprises 12 residues. The ends were cut back, 7 bases at V and 4 bases at J, with 10 bases in the middle. Germline assignment: CDR1 SEHNR and CDR2 FQNEAQ (reference sequence). The CDR3 here is CASTPTGETQYF. The CDR3 coding sequence is TGTGCCAGCACGCCGACGGGAGAGACCCAGTACTTC.

V gene TRBV18 combines with J gene TRBJ1-2; no definite D call. Trimming shortened V by 3 bases and J by 5 bases, and 10 bases separated the two germline ends. The CDR3 covers 13 residues. CDR1 is KGHSH and CDR2 is LQKENI in the germline V gene. CDR3 bases: TGTGCCAGCTCACCTGGAACTCAATATGGCTACACCTTC. Translated, it gives CASSPGTQYGYTF.

Concerning this clone: Other DNA sequences in the sample encode the same CDR3. The chain recombines TRBV5-1 with TRBJ1-1, with no clear D. V was pared by 4 bases and J by 5 bases, with 9 bases between. This CDR3 has 12 amino acids. CDR1 and CDR2 from the germline V gene are SGHRS and YFSETQ. The CDR3 protein is CASSLDGTEAFF. The CDR3 DNA reads TGCGCCAGCAGCCTGGACGGGACTGAAGCTTTCTTT.

The J gene is TRBJ2-1, the V gene TRBV18, with D hard to call. Germline CDR1 and CDR2: KGHSH and LQKENI. The CDR3 has 16 residues. V was shortened by 3 bases and J by 0 bases, with 12 bases between the two germline ends. The CDR3, as DNA: TGTGCCAGCTCACCTCTCGGACCCAACTCCTACAATGAGCAGTTCTTC. This translates into CASSPLGPNSYNEQFF.

This chain uses TRBV19 with TRBJ2-4; either TRBD1 or TRBD2 may supply D (6 bases each). The CDR3 length is 16 residues. V shed 9 bases and J shed 0 bases, with 18 bases lying between them. Germline assignment: CDR1 LNHDA and CDR2 SQIVND (reference sequence). CDR3 nucleotide sequence: TGTGCCAGCCGACAGGAGGGGCTCGGAGCCAAAAACATTCAGTACTTC. This encodes CASRQEGLGAKNIQYF.

The J gene is TRBJ2-7, the V gene TRBV5-1, with TRBD2 identical over 14 bases. After removal of 3 bases from V and 7 bases from J, the junction contained 18 bases not matched to a gene. Germline CDR1 is SGHRS and CDR2 is YFSETQ. This CDR3 has 19 residues. This chain's CDR3 is CASSSLPGLAGEGLWEQYF. The CDR3 DNA sequence: TGCGCCAGCAGCTCCCTCCCGGGACTAGCGGGAGAGGGATTGTGGGAGCAGTACTTC. Using reference TRBV5-1 and TRBJ2-7 for the parts outside the CDR3, the full variable domain is KAGVTQTPRYLIKTRGQQVTLSCSPISGHRSVSWYQQTPGQGLQFLFEYFSETQRNKGNFPGRFSGRQFSNSRSEMNVSTLELGDSALYLCASSSLPGLAGEGLWEQYFGPGTRLTVT.

This chain links TRBV4-3 with TRBJ2-6, with D uncertain. Germline V lookup: CDR1 LGHNA, CDR2 YSLEER. Deletions cut 3 bases from V and 4 bases from J, with 22 bases between. The CDR3 consists of 19 residues. The CDR3 DNA reads as TGCGCCAGCAGCCAGTCAGTATCGGGCAGCAGCACCGGGGCCAACGTCCTGACTTTC. Translated, it gives CASSQSVSGSSTGANVLTF.

This clone was recorded once. CDR3 nucleotides: TGTGCCAGCAGCTTTTCAGCTTCCTACAATGAGCAGTTCTTC. Residues: CASSFSASYNEQFF. This chain connects TRBV7-9 to TRBJ2-1; D gene ambiguous. Trimming took 3 bases from V and 1 from J, leaving 7 bases between them. Germline V gene data show CDR1 as SEHNR and CDR2 as FQNEAQ (reference sequence). CDR3 length: 14 amino acids.

V is TRBV4-2 and J is TRBJ1-2; D remains ambiguous. Trimming cost V 0 bases and J 12 bases, with 20 bases left between them. Per germline, CDR1 LGHNA and CDR2 YNFKEQ. The CDR3 runs to 15 residues. The CDR3 sequence: CASSQDRYGQVGNTF. In nucleotides, the CDR3 is TGTGCCAGCAGCCAAGATCGGTATGGGCAGGTCGGGAACACCTTC.

The CDR3 is CASSLVGTVVYEQYF. The CDR3 nucleotides are TGTGCCAGCAGCTTAGTGGGCACAGTCGTCTACGAGCAGTACTTC. The chain uses TRBV11-1 and TRBJ2-7; D ambiguous. V was pared by 1 base and J by 3 bases, with 13 bases between. Germline V lookup: CDR1 SGHAT, CDR2 FQDESV (reference sequence). The CDR3 is 15 amino acids.

The chain links TRBV2 to TRBJ1-2, with 10 bases matching TRBD1. The CDR3 contains 13 residues. Germline V CDR1 and CDR2: SNHLY, FYNNEI. V lost 6 bases to trimming and J lost 9 bases; unmatched junction nucleotides: 7. The CDR3 DNA follows: TGTGCCAGCAGCGAGACAGGGGGCGGAAGCTACACCTTC. Translated: CASSETGGGSYTF.